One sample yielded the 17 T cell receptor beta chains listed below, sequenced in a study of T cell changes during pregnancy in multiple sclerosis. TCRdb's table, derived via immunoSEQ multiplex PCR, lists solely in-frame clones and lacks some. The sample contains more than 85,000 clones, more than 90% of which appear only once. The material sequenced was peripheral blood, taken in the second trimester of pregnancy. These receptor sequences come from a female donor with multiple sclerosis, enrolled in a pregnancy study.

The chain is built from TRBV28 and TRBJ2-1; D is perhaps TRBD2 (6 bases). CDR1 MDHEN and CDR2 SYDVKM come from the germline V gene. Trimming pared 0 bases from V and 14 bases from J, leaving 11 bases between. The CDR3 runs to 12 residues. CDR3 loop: CASSLWEGSKFF. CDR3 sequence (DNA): TGTGCCAGCAGTTTATGGGAGGGAAGTAAGTTCTTC.

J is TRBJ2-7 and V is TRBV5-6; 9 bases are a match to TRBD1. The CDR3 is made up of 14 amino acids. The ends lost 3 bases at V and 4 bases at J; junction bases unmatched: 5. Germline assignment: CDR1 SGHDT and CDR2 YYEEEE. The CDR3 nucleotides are TGTGCCAGCAGCTCTTGGACAGGGGTATACGAGCAGTACTTC. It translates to CASSSWTGVYEQYF.

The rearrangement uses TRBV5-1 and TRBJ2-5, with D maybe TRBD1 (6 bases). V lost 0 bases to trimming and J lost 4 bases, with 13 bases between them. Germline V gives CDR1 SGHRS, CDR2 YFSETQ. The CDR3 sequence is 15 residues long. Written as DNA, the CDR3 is TGCGCCAGCAGCTTGGTACAGGGTGAGGGAGAGACCCAGTACTTC. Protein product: CASSLVQGEGETQYF.

CDR3 loop: CASSPQGNEQFF. The CDR3 nucleotides are TGTGCCAGCAGCCCTCAGGGAAATGAGCAGTTCTTC. V is TRBV9 and J is TRBJ2-1; TRBD1 is a possible D gene (5 bases). Germline CDR1 and CDR2: SGDLS and YYNGEE. V dropped 4 bases and J dropped 7 bases, with 9 bases sitting between them. There are 12 residues in the CDR3.

The CDR3 sequence is CSVDASGGLTEAFF. The CDR3 DNA is TGCAGCGTTGATGCATCAGGTGGGCTCACTGAAGCTTTCTTT. The V and J genes are TRBV29-1 and TRBJ1-1; D remains ambiguous. Trimming cost V 3 bases and J 4 bases, with 15 bases left between them. The CDR3 spans 14 residues. Germline-derived CDR1 and CDR2 are SQVTM and ANQGSEA.

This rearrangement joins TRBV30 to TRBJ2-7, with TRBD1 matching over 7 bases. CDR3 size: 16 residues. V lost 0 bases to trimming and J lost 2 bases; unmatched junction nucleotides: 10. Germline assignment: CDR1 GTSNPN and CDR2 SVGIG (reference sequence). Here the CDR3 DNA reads TGTGCCTGGAGTGTACGACAGGGTCGGATTCCCTACGAGCAGTACTTC. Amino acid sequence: CAWSVRQGRIPYEQYF.

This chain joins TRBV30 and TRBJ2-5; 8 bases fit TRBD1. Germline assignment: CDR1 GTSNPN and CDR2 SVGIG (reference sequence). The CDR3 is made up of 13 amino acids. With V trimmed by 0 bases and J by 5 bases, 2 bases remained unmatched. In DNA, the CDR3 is TGTGCCTGGAGTGTGAACAGGGGGGAGACCCAGTACTTC. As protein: CAWSVNRGETQYF.

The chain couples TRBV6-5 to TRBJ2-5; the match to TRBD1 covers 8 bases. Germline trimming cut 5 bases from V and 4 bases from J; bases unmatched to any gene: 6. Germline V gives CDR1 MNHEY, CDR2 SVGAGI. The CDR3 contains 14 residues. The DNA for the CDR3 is TGTGCCAGCAGTCGACAGGGGTTGGGAGAGACCCAGTACTTC. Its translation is CASSRQGLGETQYF.

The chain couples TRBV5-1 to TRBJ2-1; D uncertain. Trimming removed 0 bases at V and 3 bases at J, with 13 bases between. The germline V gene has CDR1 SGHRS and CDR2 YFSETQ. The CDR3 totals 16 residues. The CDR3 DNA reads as TGCGCCAGCAGCTTGGGCGGCGACCACCTCTACAATGAGCAGTTCTTC. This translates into CASSLGGDHLYNEQFF.

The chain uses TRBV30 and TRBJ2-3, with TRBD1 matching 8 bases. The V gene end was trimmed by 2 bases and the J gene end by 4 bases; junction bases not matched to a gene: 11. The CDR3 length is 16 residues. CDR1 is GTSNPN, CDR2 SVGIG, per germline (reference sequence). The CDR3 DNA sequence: TGTGCCTGGAGTTCATGGGACAGGACTGACGCAGATACGCAGTATTTT. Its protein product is CAWSSWDRTDADTQYF.

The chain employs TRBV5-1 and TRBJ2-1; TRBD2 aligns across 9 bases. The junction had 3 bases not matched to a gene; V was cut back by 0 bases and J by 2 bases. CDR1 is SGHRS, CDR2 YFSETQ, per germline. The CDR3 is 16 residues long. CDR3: CASSLEASGTYNEQFF. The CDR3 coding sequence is TGCGCCAGCAGCTTGGAGGCTAGCGGGACCTACAATGAGCAGTTCTTC.

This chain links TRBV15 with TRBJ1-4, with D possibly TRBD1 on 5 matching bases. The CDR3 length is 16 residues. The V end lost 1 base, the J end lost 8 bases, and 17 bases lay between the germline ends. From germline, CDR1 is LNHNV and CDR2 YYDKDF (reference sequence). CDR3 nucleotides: TGTGCCACCAGCAGAGGGGGAGGGCAGGGAACGGAAAAACTGTTTTTT. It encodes CATSRGGGQGTEKLFF. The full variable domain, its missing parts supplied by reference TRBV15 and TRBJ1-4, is DAMVIQNPRYQVTQFGKPVTLSCSQTLNHNVMYWYQQKSSQAPKLLFHYYDKDFNNEADTPDNFQSRRPNTSFCFLDIRSPGLGDTAMYLCATSRGGGQGTEKLFFGSGTQLSVL.

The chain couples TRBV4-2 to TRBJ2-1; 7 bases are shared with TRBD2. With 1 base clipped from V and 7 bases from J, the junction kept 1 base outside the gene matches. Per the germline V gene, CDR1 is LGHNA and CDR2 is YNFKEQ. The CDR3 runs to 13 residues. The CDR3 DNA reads TGTGCCAGCAGCCAAGGTAGCGGGAATGAGCAGTTCTTC. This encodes CASSQGSGNEQFF.

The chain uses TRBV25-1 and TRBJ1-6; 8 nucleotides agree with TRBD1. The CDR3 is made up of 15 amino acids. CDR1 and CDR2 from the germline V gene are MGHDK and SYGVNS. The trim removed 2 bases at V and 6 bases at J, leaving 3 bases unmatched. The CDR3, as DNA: TGTGCCAGCAGTGAAAATACAGGGGGTAATTCACCCCTCCACTTT. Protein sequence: CASSENTGGNSPLHF. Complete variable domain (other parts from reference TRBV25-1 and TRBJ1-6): EADIYQTPRYLVIGTGKKITLECSQTMGHDKMYWYQQDPGMELHLIHYSYGVNSTEKGDLSSESTVSRIRTEHFPLTLESARPSHTSQYLCASSENTGGNSPLHFGNGTRLTVT.

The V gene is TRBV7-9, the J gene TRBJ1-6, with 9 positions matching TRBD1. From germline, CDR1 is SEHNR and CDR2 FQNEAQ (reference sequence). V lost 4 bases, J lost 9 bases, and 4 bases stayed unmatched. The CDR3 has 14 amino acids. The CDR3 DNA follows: TGTGCCAGCAGCTCCCGGGACAGGGTTTCACCCCTCCACTTT. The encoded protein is CASSSRDRVSPLHF.

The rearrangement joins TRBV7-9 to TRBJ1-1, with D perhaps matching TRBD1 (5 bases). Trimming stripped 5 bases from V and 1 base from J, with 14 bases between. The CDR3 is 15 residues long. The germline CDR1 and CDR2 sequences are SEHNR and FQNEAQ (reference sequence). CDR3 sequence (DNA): TGTGCCAGCAGCCTATGGGAGGGGAGGAACACTGAAGCTTTCTTT. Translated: CASSLWEGRNTEAFF.

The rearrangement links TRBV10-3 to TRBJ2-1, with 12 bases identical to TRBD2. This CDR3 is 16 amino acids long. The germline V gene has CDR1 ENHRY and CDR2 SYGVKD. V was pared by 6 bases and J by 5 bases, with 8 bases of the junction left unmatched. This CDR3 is CAIRGSGTSGHNEQFF. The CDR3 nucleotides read TGTGCCATCAGAGGTTCCGGGACTAGCGGGCACAATGAGCAGTTCTTC.